The clone carrying this T cell receptor (beta chain) has only a few counts. What it binds is unknown. Through a sample-barcoded 5' primer and a J-beta primer mix, a second PCR was run for roughly 6 to 12 cycles. TCRdb passed the 5' RACE reads through MiXCR, listing each CDR3 protein once. The sample shows over 1.5 million distinct CDR3 sequences, approximately 50% of them seen only once. This entry belongs to a study of blood T cells in healthy people across ages. About the research overall: Template switching captured about one barcoded beta molecule per two T cells.

General study results and limits: Estimated diversity that came from one million T cells was considered an underestimate.

The sequencing input was blood. The TCR originated in a woman between 40 and 50 years old in good health.

CDR3 DNA sequence: TGTGCCAGCACCGGCGCAGGGTTACCTTCCTACAATGAGCAGTTCTTC. Protein product: CASTGAGLPSYNEQFF. The rearrangement joins TRBV6-2 or TRBV6-3 to TRBJ2-1, with D possibly matching TRBD1 (5 bases). The V and J ends lost 7 bases and 1 base respectively, with 17 bases between them. The CDR3 contains 16 residues. CDR1 is MNHEY, CDR2 SVGEGT, per germline.